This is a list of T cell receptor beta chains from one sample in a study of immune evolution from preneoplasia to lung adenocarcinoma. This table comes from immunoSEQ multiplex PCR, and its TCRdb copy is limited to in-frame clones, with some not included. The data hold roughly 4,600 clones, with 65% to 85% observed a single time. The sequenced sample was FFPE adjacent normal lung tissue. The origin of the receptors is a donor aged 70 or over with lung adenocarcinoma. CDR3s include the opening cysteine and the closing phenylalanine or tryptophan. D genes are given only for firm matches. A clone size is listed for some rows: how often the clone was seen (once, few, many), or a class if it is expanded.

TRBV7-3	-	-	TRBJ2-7	TGTGCCAGCAGCCCCGGGCTCGGATACGAGCAGTACTTC	CASSPGLGYEQYF
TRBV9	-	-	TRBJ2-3	TGTGCCAGCAGCGTAGAGGGAGGGGACAGCAGCACAGATACGCAGTATTTT	CASSVEGGDSSTDTQYF
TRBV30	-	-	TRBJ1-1	TGTGCCTGGACTACCGGACGGTGGAACACTGAAGCTTTCTTT	CAWTTGRWNTEAFF
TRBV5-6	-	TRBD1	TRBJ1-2	TGTGCCAGCAGGAGGGACAGTGGAAGAGCTAACTATGGCTACACCTTC	CASRRDSGRANYGYTF
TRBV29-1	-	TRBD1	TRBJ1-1	TGCAGCGCCCTGAAAGGGACAGGGAGAATCACTGAAGCTTTCTTT	CSALKGTGRITEAFF
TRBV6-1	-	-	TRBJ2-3	TGTGCCAGCAAACCGGGAGCCACAGATACGCAGTATTTT	CASKPGATDTQYF
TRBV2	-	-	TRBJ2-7	TGTGCCAGCAGTGAGTCCCGTTACGAGCAGTACTTC	CASSESRYEQYF
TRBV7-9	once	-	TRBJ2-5	TGTGCCAGCAGCTTTCTCACCTCAGCGAAGACCCAGTACTTC	CASSFLTSAKTQYF
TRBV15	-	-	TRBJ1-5	TGTGCCACCAGCAGAGACGGAGATGGCAATCAGCCCCAGCATTTT	CATSRDGDGNQPQHF
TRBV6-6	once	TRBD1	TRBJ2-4	TGTGCCAGCAGTTACTCGATTGGGACAGGGGCCAACATTCAGTACTTC	CASSYSIGTGANIQYF
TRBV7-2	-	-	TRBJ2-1	TGTGCCAGCAGCTTAACGGGAGCCTCCTACAATGAGCAGTTCTTC	CASSLTGASYNEQFF
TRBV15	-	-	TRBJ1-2	TGTGCCACCAGCCAGGACATATCTAACTATGGCTACACCTTC	CATSQDISNYGYTF
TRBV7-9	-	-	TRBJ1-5	TGTGCCAGCAGCTTAGGTTGGGGTGTCCTCAATCAGCCCCAGCATTTT	CASSLGWGVLNQPQHF
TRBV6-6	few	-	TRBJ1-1	TGTGCCAGCAGTGGAAACAGGAACACTGAAGCTTTCTTT	CASSGNRNTEAFF
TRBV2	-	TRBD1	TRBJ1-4	TGTGCCAGCAGTGATGAACAGGGGGGTGAAAAACTGTTTTTT	CASSDEQGGEKLFF
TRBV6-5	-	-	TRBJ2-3	TGTGCCAGCAGTAACGAGAGATCAGATACGCAGTATTTT	CASSNERSDTQYF
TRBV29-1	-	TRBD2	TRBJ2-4	TGCAGCGGCGGGAGGGCCAGGGGAGACATTCAGTACTTC	CSGGRARGDIQYF
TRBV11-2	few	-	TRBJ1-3	TGTGCCAGCAGCTTAGATCAGACAGCCGTCTCTGGAAACACCATATATTTT	CASSLDQTAVSGNTIYF
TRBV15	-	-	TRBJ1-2	TGTGCCACCAGCAGAGATGGGCCGGCGGATGGCTACACCTTC	CATSRDGPADGYTF
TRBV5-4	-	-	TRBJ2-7	TGTGCCAGCAGCGCATCCGGGACCGCCCCCCTCGAGCAGTACTTC	CASSASGTAPLEQYF
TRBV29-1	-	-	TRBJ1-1	TGCAGCGTTGAACCGGGCTTAATGAACACTGAAGCTTTCTTT	CSVEPGLMNTEAFF
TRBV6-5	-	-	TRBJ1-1	TGTGCCAGCACTAAACCAGGGACCACTGAAGCTTTCTTT	CASTKPGTTEAFF
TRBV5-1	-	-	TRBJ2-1	TGCGCCAGCAGCTTGACCGGACAGAACCCCTACAATGAGCAGTTCTTC	CASSLTGQNPYNEQFF
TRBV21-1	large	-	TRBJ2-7	TGTGCCAGCAGCAAAGAGGCAACTACATCAGCCTCCTACGAGCAGTACTTC	CASSKEATTSASYEQYF